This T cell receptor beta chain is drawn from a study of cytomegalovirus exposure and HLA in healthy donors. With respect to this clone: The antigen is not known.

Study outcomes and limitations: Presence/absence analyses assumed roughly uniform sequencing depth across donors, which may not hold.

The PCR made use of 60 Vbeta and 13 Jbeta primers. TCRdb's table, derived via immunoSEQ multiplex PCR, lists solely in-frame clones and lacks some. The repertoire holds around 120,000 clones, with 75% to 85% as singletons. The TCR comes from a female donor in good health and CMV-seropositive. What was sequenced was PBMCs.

CDR3: CASSLVGQSNYGYTF. DNA for the CDR3: TGTGCCAGCAGCTTGGTGGGACAGAGTAACTATGGCTACACCTTC. V usage is TRBV5-4 and J usage is TRBJ1-2, with 7 bases matching TRBD1. The CDR3 runs to 15 residues. Germline V gene sequence: CDR1 SGHNT, CDR2 YYREEE (reference sequence). Germline trimming cut 0 bases from V and 1 base from J; bases unmatched to any gene: 3.